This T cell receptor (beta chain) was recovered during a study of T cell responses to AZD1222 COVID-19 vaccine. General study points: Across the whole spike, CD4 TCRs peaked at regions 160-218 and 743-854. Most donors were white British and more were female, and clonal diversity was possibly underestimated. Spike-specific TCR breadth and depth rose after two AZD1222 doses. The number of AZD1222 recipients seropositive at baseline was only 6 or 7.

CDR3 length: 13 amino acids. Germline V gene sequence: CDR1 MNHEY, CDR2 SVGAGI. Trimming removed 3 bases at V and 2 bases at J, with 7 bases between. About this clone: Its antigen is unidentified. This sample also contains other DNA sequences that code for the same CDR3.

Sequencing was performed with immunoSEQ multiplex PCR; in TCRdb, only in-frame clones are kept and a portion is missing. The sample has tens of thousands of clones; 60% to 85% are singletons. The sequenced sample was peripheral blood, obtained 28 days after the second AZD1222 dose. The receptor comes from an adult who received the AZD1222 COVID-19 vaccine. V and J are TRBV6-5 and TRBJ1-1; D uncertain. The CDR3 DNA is TGTGCCAGCAGTTATAACGGCAACACTGAAGCTTTCTTT. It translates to CASSYNGNTEAFF.